The clone carrying this T cell receptor beta chain has only a few counts. The antigen is not known. Germline CDR1 is MNHEY and CDR2 is SVGEGT. The CDR3 is 14 amino acids. Trimming pared 2 bases from V and 2 bases from J, leaving 9 bases between. Researchers prepared the TCRbeta library using unique molecular identifiers, the study reports. TCRdb re-called the PCR reads with MiXCR, one entry per CDR3 protein. The data show 800,000 to 1,000,000 distinct CDR3 sequences, about 29% seen once. The sample originates from a study of T-cell reconstitution after alpha-beta-depleted transplantation in children. General observations from the study: Alpha-beta T cells about two months after transplant reportedly derived from several hundred expanded graft clones.

Specimen: PBMCs, mostly from graft donor cells, collected 360 days after TCRalphabeta/CD19-depleted stem cell transplant. The rearrangement links TRBV6-2 or TRBV6-3 to TRBJ2-5, with D possibly matching TRBD2 (7 bases). The source is a boy less than two years old who had a stem cell transplant for SCID, so the T cells may come from the graft donor. The CDR3 loop reads CASSYAGAQETQYF. The CDR3 region has the DNA TGTGCCAGCAGTTACGCGGGGGCGCAAGAGACCCAGTACTTC.